This T cell receptor beta chain was identified in a study of blood T cell repertoires in COVID-19. Across the study: Researchers got acute and convalescent COVID-19 samples from the United States, Italy and Spain. PBMCs, B-cell-depleted T cells, or T cells were the source of the cDNA or gDNA that made up the material.

Original processing notes: Quantification of nucleated cells was approximated via reference gene primer amplification. Some clones are missing from TCRdb's copy, which holds only in-frame ones; the method was immunoSEQ multiplex PCR. From that table come the V and J calls and clone size; the DNA was used to work out D and trimming. The data hold hundreds of thousands of clones, with approximately 86% observed a single time. The TCR comes from a man aged 55 to 70 with acute or convalescent COVID-19. Sequenced input: peripheral blood.

The CDR3 nucleotides are TGTGCCAGCAGCTTGGTGGGCAGCCAAGAGACCCAGTACTTC. Its translation is CASSLVGSQETQYF. The V call is TRBV5-4, the J call TRBJ2-5; D unclear. In germline, CDR1 is SGHNT, CDR2 YYREEE (reference sequence). The CDR3 contains 14 residues. Between the trimmed V and J ends, which lost 0 bases and 1 base, there was a span of 7 bases.